This T cell receptor (beta chain) came from a study of T-cell reconstitution after alpha-beta-depleted transplantation in children. Preparation of the TCRbeta library was carried out with unique molecular identifiers. TCRdb processed the PCR reads anew with MiXCR; each CDR3 protein has one entry. The sample carries about 100,000 distinct CDR3 sequences, 6.4% recorded once. Whole-study results and caveats: At around two months after transplant, the alpha-beta T cells were reportedly derived from several hundred expanded clones that came from non-depleted graft cells.

Points on this clonotype: Its target is not known.

The germline CDR1 and CDR2 sequences are SEHNR and FQNEAQ (reference sequence). With 1 base removed from V and 7 bases from J, the gap between germline ends came to 10 bases. The CDR3 contains 13 residues. The sequences come from PBMCs, mostly from graft donor cells, collected 360 days after TCRalphabeta/CD19-depleted stem cell transplant. This rearrangement joins TRBV7-9 to TRBJ1-1; TRBD1 is a possible D gene (5 bases). This clonotype was obtained from a male patient between 2 and 9 years old who had a stem cell transplant for acute lymphoblastic leukemia, so the T cells may come from the graft donor. Here the CDR3 reads CASSLGQLNEAFF. In nucleotides, the CDR3 is TGTGCCAGCAGCTTAGGACAGTTGAATGAAGCTTTCTTT.